These 13 T cell receptor beta chains came from one sample sequenced in a study of blood T cell repertoires in COVID-19. The repertoire was sequenced with immunoSEQ multiplex PCR; TCRdb's copy has only in-frame clones and lacks some. Found here are more than 25,000 clones, around 87% of them singletons; the top ten hold approximately 5.4%. Sequenced input: peripheral blood. These receptors came from a man aged 60 to 69 with active COVID-19.

The chain links TRBV11-3 to TRBJ2-1, with D possibly TRBD1 on 6 matching bases. V lost 6 bases and J 4 bases, leaving 10 bases between the germline ends. This CDR3 has 13 residues. Looked up from germline, CDR1 is SGHNT and CDR2 is YENEEA. CDR3 region: CASSSGQYNEQFF. The CDR3 DNA follows: TGTGCCAGCAGTTCGGGACAATACAATGAGCAGTTCTTC.

The chain couples TRBV5-1 to TRBJ2-5; the D is unclear. The CDR3 sequence is 14 residues long. CDR1 is SGHRS, CDR2 YFSETQ, per germline. The V and J ends lost 0 bases and 1 base respectively, with 7 bases between them. The CDR3 loop is CASSLGHSQETQYF. The DNA for the CDR3 is TGCGCCAGCAGCTTGGGACACAGCCAAGAGACCCAGTACTTC.

The chain uses TRBV4-2 and TRBJ2-2; D not certain. The CDR3 loop spans 15 amino acids. V lost 0 bases and J 3 bases, leaving 8 bases between the germline ends. Germline V lookup: CDR1 LGHNA, CDR2 YNFKEQ. CDR3 sequence: CASSQDRSYTGELFF. Written as DNA, the CDR3 is TGTGCCAGCAGCCAAGATCGGTCGTACACCGGGGAGCTGTTTTTT.

The rearrangement joins TRBV7-8 to TRBJ1-1; D possibly corresponds to TRBD1 (6 bases). The CDR3 extends over 13 amino acids. Germline lookup yields CDR1 SGHVS and CDR2 FQNEAQ. Trimming took off 1 base at V and 8 bases at J, with 11 bases between the two ends. CDR3 DNA sequence: TGTGCCAGCAGCTTAGGGCCAGGGGAAGAAGCTTTCTTT. Translating it yields CASSLGPGEEAFF.

This sequence joins TRBV18 and TRBJ1-1; tentatively, D is TRBD1 (6 bases). The CDR3 contains 14 residues. Trimming removed 1 base at V and 0 bases at J, with 6 bases between. Germline V gene sequence: CDR1 KGHSH, CDR2 LQKENI. CDR3 region: CASSPRGLNTEAFF. The CDR3 DNA reads as TGTGCCAGCTCACCACGGGGGCTGAACACTGAAGCTTTCTTT.

The V call is TRBV7-9, the J call TRBJ2-1; the D gene is possibly TRBD1 (6 bases). Deletions cut 5 bases from V and 8 bases from J, with 7 bases between. This CDR3 is 11 amino acids long. Germline CDR1 and CDR2: SEHNR and FQNEAQ (reference sequence). CDR3 DNA: TGTGCCAGCAGCCGGACAGATGAGCAGTTCTTC. Protein product: CASSRTDEQFF.

The chain couples TRBV7-3 to TRBJ2-1, with TRBD2 matching over 8 bases. This CDR3 comprises 17 residues. Germline-derived CDR1 and CDR2 are SGHTA and FQGTGA. With V trimmed by 5 bases and J by 0 bases, 9 bases remained unmatched. The CDR3: CASSEHSGAPSYNEQFF. The CDR3 DNA reads as TGTGCCAGCAGCGAACATAGCGGGGCCCCCTCCTACAATGAGCAGTTCTTC.

CDR3 coding DNA: TGTGCCAGCAGCTTAAGAGCGGGGGGTAAATCCAATGAGCAGTTCTTC. Translation gives CASSLRAGGKSNEQFF. The chain employs TRBV7-3 and TRBJ2-1; 9 bases line up with TRBD2. V shed 1 base, J shed 6 bases, and the junction held 7 bases outside the gene matches. The CDR3 totals 16 residues. Germline values: CDR1 SGHTA, CDR2 FQGTGA.

The chain couples TRBV3-1 (or the pseudogene TRBV3-2) to TRBJ2-7; 12 nucleotides line up with TRBD2. The CDR3 sequence is 17 residues long. Per germline, CDR1 LGHDT and CDR2 YNNKEL (reference sequence). Losses at the gene ends were 0 bases for V and 8 bases for J; bases not matched to a gene: 11. CDR3 DNA: TGTGCCAGCAGCCAAGAGGGGTGGGGGACTAGCGGGTCACAGCAGTACTTC. This encodes CASSQEGWGTSGSQQYF.

The CDR3 protein is CASSLGGGYEQYF. The CDR3 DNA is TGTGCCAGCAGCTTAGGCGGGGGATACGAGCAGTACTTC. The chain combines TRBV7-8 with TRBJ2-7; 7 nucleotides align to TRBD2. The length of the CDR3 is 13 residues. Germline trimming cut 1 base from V and 4 bases from J; bases unmatched to any gene: 1. Germline V gives CDR1 SGHVS, CDR2 FQNEAQ.

V usage is TRBV7-9 and J usage is TRBJ2-7, with D possibly being TRBD2 (5 bases). Germline V gives CDR1 SEHNR, CDR2 FQNEAQ (reference sequence). CDR3 length: 14 residues. The ends were cut back, 5 bases at V and 2 bases at J, with 13 bases in the middle. CDR3 DNA: TGTGCCAGCAGCCCCCCCGGGGTTGCCTACGAGCAGTACTTC. It codes for CASSPPGVAYEQYF.

V is TRBV3-1 (or the pseudogene TRBV3-2) and J is TRBJ1-2, with 9 bases matching TRBD1. The germline V gene encodes CDR1 LGHDT and CDR2 YNNKEL (reference sequence). V was clipped by 0 bases and J by 7 bases; unmatched bases: 6. This CDR3 is 15 amino acids long. The CDR3 loop is CASSQDFTGGGGYTF. The DNA of the CDR3 is TGTGCCAGCAGCCAAGATTTCACAGGGGGCGGTGGCTACACCTTC.

J is TRBJ2-3 and V is TRBV6-2 or TRBV6-3; TRBD2 matches 7 bases. The CDR3 has 14 amino acids. The junction had 5 bases not matched to a gene; V was cut back by 4 bases and J by 4 bases. Germline CDR1 reads MNHEY; CDR2 reads SVGEGT. DNA of the CDR3: TGTGCCAGCAGTTTTTTAACTAGCGCAGATACGCAGTATTTT. It encodes CASSFLTSADTQYF.